This entry is about one T cell receptor (beta chain). What it binds is not known. The CDR3 is cut off 3 residues early in the read; its end comes from the germline J gene. Sequenced by immunoSEQ multiplex PCR; TCRdb stores in-frame clones only, minus some. The specimen has 25,000 to 35,000 clones, none found just once. This entry comes from a study of T cell clonality in common variable immunodeficiency. The study, taken as a whole, reports: Fewer TCRbeta clones were shared among CVID subjects than controls. Fewer deletions and N-nucleotide insertions were reportedly seen in common variable immunodeficiency TCR beta sequences.

Germline CDR1 and CDR2: SGHVS and FNYEAQ. The CDR3 spans 15 residues. Trimming took off 1 base at V and 3 bases at J, with 10 bases between the two ends. The specimen sequenced was peripheral blood mononuclear cells. The gene calls are TRBV7-6 and TRBJ2-1; D is undetermined. The clonotype originates from a person aged 18 to 75 in good health. The sequenced CDR3 bases are TGTGCCAGCAGCTTAGTTGCGGCCCACTACAATGAG. Encoded protein: CASSLVAAHYNE. The full CDR3 protein reads CASSLVAAHYNEQFF.